The 24 T cell receptor beta chains given below trace back to one sample, sequenced in a study of CXCR3-negative and CXCR3-positive naive CD8 T cells. General observations from the study: Comparison of naive cells showed more hydrophobic TRB CDR3s in CXCR3-positive than in CXCR3-negative naive cells.

The TRB libraries of cDNA were built by UMI-labeled 5' RACE. No DNA is given; TCRdb re-called the 5' RACE reads and lists each CDR3 protein once. The sample table sets out about 150,000 distinct CDR3 sequences. These receptors have no known antigen. Sequencing input: naive CXCR3+ CD8+ T cells from blood. The sample's subset: CD45RO-CCR7+CD27+CD95- naive CD8+ T cells expressing CXCR3 (TNR3+). The source is a human donor in good health. Some clones in this sample may be carry-over from other donors' samples.

The chain combines TRBV11-2 with TRBJ2-3; there is no DNA to check the TCRdb D call of TRBD2. The CDR3 contains 17 residues. The germline V gene has CDR1 SGHAT and CDR2 FQNNGV. The CDR3 here is CASSLGTSGYFTDTQYF. Complete variable domain (other parts from reference TRBV11-2 and TRBJ2-3): EAGVAQSPRYKIIEKRQSVAFWCNPISGHATLYWYQQILGQGPKLLIQFQNNGVVDDSQLPKDRFSAERLKGVDSTLKIQPAKLEDSAVYLCASSLGTSGYFTDTQYFGPGTRLTVL.

The rearrangement joins TRBV25-1 to TRBJ2-5; TCRdb returns TRBD2, unconfirmable since there is no DNA. The CDR3 is made up of 13 amino acids. CDR1 is MGHDK, CDR2 SYGVNS, per germline. The CDR3 protein is CASSGSGQETQYF.

The chain couples TRBV5-1 to TRBJ2-1; TCRdb's D call, TRBD1, is unchecked because there is no DNA. This CDR3 has 17 residues. From germline, CDR1 is SGHRS and CDR2 YFSETQ. This chain's CDR3 is CASSLGSDLWSYNEQFF. The whole variable domain, remainder taken from reference TRBV5-1 and TRBJ2-1, is KAGVTQTPRYLIKTRGQQVTLSCSPISGHRSVSWYQQTPGQGLQFLFEYFSETQRNKGNFPGRFSGRQFSNSRSEMNVSTLELGDSALYLCASSLGSDLWSYNEQFFGPGTRLTVL.

The chain carries TRBV7-8 and TRBJ2-1; TCRdb lists TRBD1, though no DNA is available to test this call. CDR1 and CDR2 (germline): SGHVS, FQNEAQ. This CDR3 is 15 amino acids long. CDR3 residues: CASSSRQGPFNEQFF.

The rearrangement links TRBV7-6 to TRBJ2-7. CDR1 and CDR2 (germline): SGHVS, FNYEAQ. The CDR3 has 13 amino acids. The CDR3 sequence is CASSLGLDYEQYF.

This sequence joins TRBV6-5 and TRBJ2-3; no DNA is available, so the TRBD2 call from TCRdb remains unchecked. The CDR3 extends over 18 amino acids. Germline loops: CDR1 MNHEY, CDR2 SVGAGI. The CDR3 spells CASSLAGPSFGPFDTQYF.

The chain has TRBV5-4 and TRBJ2-3; TCRdb gives TRBD2 as the D gene, but with no DNA this cannot be confirmed. The CDR3 sequence is 18 residues long. The germline CDR1 and CDR2 sequences are SGHNT and YYREEE (reference sequence). The CDR3 sequence: CASSLLVMTSGGTDTQYF. Based on the CDR3 plus reference TRBV5-4 and TRBJ2-3, the full variable domain is ETGVTQSPTHLIKTRGQQVTLRCSSQSGHNTVSWYQQALGQGPQFIFQYYREEENGRGNFPPRFSGLQFPNYSSELNVNALELDDSALYLCASSLLVMTSGGTDTQYFGPGTRLTVL.

The rearrangement links TRBV14 to TRBJ2-1; TCRdb's D gene call, TRBD2, goes unchecked for lack of DNA. The CDR3 loop spans 13 amino acids. Looked up from germline, CDR1 is SGHDN and CDR2 is FVKESK. CDR3 in amino acids: CASSQGTSVEQFF.

The rearrangement joins TRBV28 to TRBJ1-5. The CDR3 covers 11 residues. Germline-derived CDR1 and CDR2 are MDHEN and SYDVKM. The CDR3 is CASRNNQPQHF.

This rearrangement joins TRBV27 to TRBJ1-5; TCRdb names TRBD1, which stays unverified in the absence of DNA. Germline V gene lookup returns CDR1 MNHEY and CDR2 SMNVEV (reference sequence). The CDR3 has 15 amino acids. The CDR3 protein is CASNSQGYSNQPQHF.

The chain is built from TRBV14 and TRBJ2-5; the TCRdb call, TRBD1, lacks DNA for checking. Germline V gene lookup returns CDR1 SGHDN and CDR2 FVKESK. The CDR3 totals 19 residues. The CDR3 protein is CASSQDGTGGSAGYETQYF.

The chain joins TRBV7-9 to TRBJ2-1; TCRdb selects TRBD2, and the lack of DNA leaves this call unchecked. The CDR3 has 15 residues. In germline, CDR1 is SEHNR, CDR2 FQNEAQ (reference sequence). CDR3 sequence: CASAPLAGGQHEQFF. The full variable domain, in which reference TRBV7-9 and TRBJ2-1 provide the parts outside the CDR3, is DTGVSQNPRHKITKRGQNVTFRCDPISEHNRLYWYRQTLGQGPEFLTYFQNEAQLEKSRLLSDRFSAERPKGSFSTLEIQRTEQGDSAMYLCASAPLAGGQHEQFFGPGTRLTVL.

The V and J genes are TRBV6-5 and TRBJ1-5; TCRdb gives TRBD1 as the D gene, but with no DNA this cannot be confirmed. The germline gives CDR1 MNHEY, CDR2 SVGAGI. The CDR3 is made up of 15 amino acids. Here the CDR3 reads CASSYSLTGNQPQHF.

This chain joins TRBV5-1 and TRBJ1-1. This CDR3 has 16 amino acids. Per germline, CDR1 SGHRS and CDR2 YFSETQ. The CDR3 spells CASSSEDGRAFTEAFF.

The chain recombines TRBV28 with TRBJ1-4. There are 13 residues in the CDR3. Germline V CDR1 and CDR2: MDHEN, SYDVKM. Here the CDR3 reads CASSRLALEKLFF.

This rearrangement joins TRBV29-1 to TRBJ2-3. There are 13 residues in the CDR3. Germline assignment: CDR1 SQVTM and CDR2 ANQGSEA. CDR3 sequence reads: CSVVTVSTDTQYF.

The chain combines TRBV6-6 with TRBJ1-2; the TCRdb call, TRBD1, lacks DNA for checking. This CDR3 contains 13 residues. Germline CDR1 and CDR2: MNHNY and SVGAGI (reference sequence). The CDR3 here is CASTWGVNYGYTF.

This chain joins TRBV25-1 and TRBJ2-1; TCRdb's D gene call, TRBD1, goes unchecked for lack of DNA. The CDR3 runs 16 residues. CDR1 MGHDK and CDR2 SYGVNS come from the germline V gene. The CDR3 reads CASSARDRGSYNEQFF. The variable domain in full, completed from reference TRBV25-1 and TRBJ2-1, reads EADIYQTPRYLVIGTGKKITLECSQTMGHDKMYWYQQDPGMELHLIHYSYGVNSTEKGDLSSESTVSRIRTEHFPLTLESARPSHTSQYLCASSARDRGSYNEQFFGPGTRLTVL.

The chain employs TRBV5-1 and TRBJ2-1. The CDR3 is 15 residues long. CDR1 SGHRS and CDR2 YFSETQ come from the germline V gene. The CDR3 loop is CASRSWANSYNEQFF.

The chain uses TRBV4-1 and TRBJ2-2. Germline assignment: CDR1 MGHRA and CDR2 YSYEKL. The CDR3 runs 13 residues. CDR3 amino acids: CASSRAVVGELFF.

The V gene is TRBV9, the J gene TRBJ1-1; lacking DNA, the TRBD1 call made by TCRdb goes unchecked. Germline V CDR1 and CDR2: SGDLS, YYNGEE. The CDR3 has 14 residues. CDR3 protein: CASSVDRGNTEAFF.

The V and J genes are TRBV5-1 and TRBJ2-3; TCRdb reports TRBD1, a call that lacks DNA to check it against. Germline CDR1 and CDR2: SGHRS and YFSETQ. This CDR3 comprises 16 residues. The CDR3 loop reads CASSLGLGGVTDTQYF.

V and J are TRBV12-3 or TRBV12-4 and TRBJ2-3; TCRdb proposes TRBD1, but this gene call is untestable without DNA. This CDR3 has 15 amino acids. This CDR3 is CASTIPGEPSDTQYF.

The chain carries TRBV28 and TRBJ2-3; TCRdb proposes TRBD1, but this gene call is untestable without DNA. There are 16 residues in the CDR3. Germline V gene sequence: CDR1 MDHEN, CDR2 SYDVKM. The CDR3 protein is CASSLWDGTATDTQYF.